One and the same sample provided the 21 T cell receptor beta chains below, sequenced in a study of sequential checkpoint blockade in melanoma. Treatment noted: randomized to nivolumab then ipilimumab (arm A) or the reverse (arm B). Profiled with immunoSEQ multiplex PCR; TCRdb holds only in-frame clones, not every one. The sample contains over 10,000 clones, less than 35% of which appear only once. The material was tumor tissue (inferred from file names), obtained from a patient given nivolumab and ipilimumab in sequence. These receptors all stem from a human donor with melanoma.

The sample holds a few counts of this clone. The CDR3 region is CASSKGALNQPQHF. The CDR3 nucleotides read TGTGCCAGCAGTAAGGGGGCGCTCAATCAGCCCCAGCATTTT. This chain joins TRBV28 and TRBJ1-5; 7 bases align to TRBD1. Germline CDR1 is MDHEN and CDR2 is SYDVKM. V shed 5 bases and J 3 bases; nucleotides not matched to a gene: 4. This CDR3 has 14 amino acids.

This sequence joins TRBV19 and TRBJ2-3, with D possibly being TRBD2 (5 bases). The V end was cut by 3 bases, the J end by 6 bases, with 16 bases between. The length of the CDR3 is 15 residues. CDR1 and CDR2 from the germline V gene are LNHDA and SQIVND (reference sequence). CDR3: CASSMLSGRGDTQYF. CDR3 DNA: TGTGCCAGTAGTATGCTCTCTGGGAGAGGTGATACGCAGTATTTT.

The V call is TRBV6-8, the J call TRBJ2-1; D possibly corresponds to TRBD2 (6 bases). The CDR3 is 13 residues long. From germline, CDR1 is MNHGY and CDR2 SAAAGT. V gave up 6 bases and J gave up 6 bases, with 12 bases separating them. In DNA form, the CDR3 reads TGTGCCAGCAGCCGCGGGGTGACCAATGAGCAGTTCTTC. Its translation is CASSRGVTNEQFF.

Many counts were recorded for this clone. V and J are TRBV11-3 and TRBJ2-3; 9 bases match TRBD1. With 3 bases clipped from V and 4 bases from J, the junction kept 2 bases outside the gene matches. CDR3 length: 14 residues. Germline CDR1 SGHNT, CDR2 YENEEA. The CDR3 here is CASSFRQGADTQYF. The CDR3 DNA follows: TGTGCCAGCAGCTTTAGACAGGGGGCAGATACGCAGTATTTT.

J is TRBJ1-2 and V is TRBV18, with D maybe TRBD1 (6 bases). The CDR3 is 16 residues long. V lost 5 bases and J 3 bases, leaving 19 bases between the germline ends. CDR1 is KGHSH and CDR2 is LQKENI in the germline V gene. CDR3 nucleotide sequence: TGTGCCAGCTCAACTTTTCTAACAGGGAGCGACTATGGCTACACCTTC. Translating it yields CASSTFLTGSDYGYTF. Full variable domain (rest looked up from reference TRBV18 and TRBJ1-2): NAGVMQNPRHLVRRRGQEARLRCSPMKGHSHVYWYRQLPEEGLKFMVYLQKENIIDESGMPKERFSAEFPKEGPSILRIQQVVRGDSAAYFCASSTFLTGSDYGYTFGSGTRLTVV.

This clone was seen only a few times. The chain joins TRBV11-3 to TRBJ1-5; 8 bases agree with TRBD1. Trimming at V came to 5 bases and at J to 11 bases, leaving 11 bases not matched to a gene. The length of the CDR3 is 14 residues. Germline-derived CDR1 and CDR2 are SGHNT and YENEEA. The CDR3 spells CASSLWTGKQTQHF. The CDR3 DNA is TGTGCCAGCAGCCTATGGACAGGGAAGCAGACCCAGCATTTT.

The rearrangement uses TRBV12-5 and TRBJ2-1; perhaps TRBD1 as D (5 bases). This CDR3 is built from 12 residues. From germline, CDR1 is LGHNT and CDR2 FRNRAP. The CDR3 coding sequence is TGTGCCAGCACGAGACAGACCAATGAGCAGTTCTTC. It specifies CASTRQTNEQFF.

J is TRBJ2-2 and V is TRBV29-1, with TRBD2 matching 8 bases. Germline V lookup: CDR1 SQVTM, CDR2 ANQGSEA. With V trimmed by 1 base and J by 3 bases, 10 bases remained unmatched. The CDR3 is 17 amino acids. The CDR3 nucleotides are TGCAGCGTTGAAGTCCCTTTAGCGGGACGGTACACCGGGGAGCTGTTTTTT. Encoded protein: CSVEVPLAGRYTGELFF.

The chain uses TRBV6-8 and TRBJ2-3; unclear D gene. The CDR3 spans 19 residues. Germline V gene lookup returns CDR1 MNHGY and CDR2 SAAAGT. V was shortened by 0 bases and J by 2 bases, with 21 bases between the two germline ends. The CDR3 nucleotides read TGTGCCAGCAGTTACTCGGGCCAGGTTGGCGGACCACCCACAGATACGCAGTATTTT. Translating gives CASSYSGQVGGPPTDTQYF.

The gene calls are TRBV18 and TRBJ2-3, with TRBD1 matching over 7 bases. With 5 bases clipped from V and 0 bases from J, the junction kept 2 bases outside the gene matches. CDR1 and CDR2 from the germline V gene are KGHSH and LQKENI. The CDR3 runs 14 residues. The CDR3 reads CASSAQGSTDTQYF. The CDR3 DNA follows: TGTGCCAGCTCAGCACAGGGGAGCACAGATACGCAGTATTTT. The full variable domain, in which reference TRBV18 and TRBJ2-3 provide the parts outside the CDR3, is NAGVMQNPRHLVRRRGQEARLRCSPMKGHSHVYWYRQLPEEGLKFMVYLQKENIIDESGMPKERFSAEFPKEGPSILRIQQVVRGDSAAYFCASSAQGSTDTQYFGPGTRLTVL.

A few counts support this clone. As DNA, the CDR3 is TGTGCCAGCAGTGTACAGGAATCCGGGGCCAACGTCCTGACTTTC. Amino acids: CASSVQESGANVLTF. This chain uses TRBV11-3 with TRBJ2-6, with D possibly matching TRBD1 (5 bases). CDR3 length: 15 amino acids. Germline CDR1 is SGHNT and CDR2 is YENEEA. The V and J ends lost 6 bases and 4 bases respectively, with 13 bases between them. The full variable domain, completed using reference TRBV11-3 and TRBJ2-6, is EAGVVQSPRYKIIEKKQPVAFWCNPISGHNTLYWYLQNLGQGPELLIRYENEEAVDDSQLPKDRFSAERLKGVDSTLKIQPAELGDSAVYLCASSVQESGANVLTFGAGSRLTVL.

The rearrangement joins TRBV7-7 to TRBJ2-2; 9 nucleotides match TRBD1. The CDR3 is 15 residues long. The germline CDR1 and CDR2 sequences are SSHAT and FNYEAQ (reference sequence). V was clipped by 2 bases and J by 7 bases; unmatched bases: 5. The CDR3: CASSLRTGQGGELFF. CDR3 sequence (DNA): TGTGCCAGCAGCTTAAGAACGGGACAGGGCGGGGAGCTGTTTTTT. The variable domain in full, completed from reference TRBV7-7 and TRBJ2-2, reads GAGVSQSPRYKVTKRGQDVTLRCDPISSHATLYWYQQALGQGPEFLTYFNYEAQPDKSGLPSDRFSAERPEGSISTLTIQRTEQRDSAMYRCASSLRTGQGGELFFGEGSRLTVL.

This clone has just a few counts. The chain is built from TRBV12-5 and TRBJ1-3; D remains ambiguous. Germline CDR1 is LGHNT and CDR2 is FRNRAP. The CDR3 has 16 residues. The CDR3 DNA follows: TGTGCCAGCACCTTCGACATAACCGGCTCTGGAAACACCATATATTTT. Amino acid sequence: CASTFDITGSGNTIYF.

The chain employs TRBV9 and TRBJ2-3; 7 bases align to TRBD2. The CDR3 covers 15 residues. Trimming at V came to 2 bases and at J to 8 bases, leaving 11 bases not matched to a gene. The germline gives CDR1 SGDLS, CDR2 YYNGEE. This CDR3 is CASSVWGRAESTQYF. Written as DNA, the CDR3 is TGTGCCAGCAGCGTTTGGGGGAGGGCGGAGAGTACGCAGTATTTT.

The chain is built from TRBV11-3 and TRBJ1-4; 8 nucleotides line up with TRBD1. J was trimmed by 6 bases and V by 5 bases; bases with no gene match: 5. Looked up from germline, CDR1 is SGHNT and CDR2 is YENEEA. The CDR3 runs to 14 residues. CDR3 bases: TGTGCCAGCAGCCCACAGGGGGGGGATGAAAAACTGTTTTTT. This codes for CASSPQGGDEKLFF.

This clone was counted between two and nine times. V is TRBV11-3 and J is TRBJ2-3; the D call may be TRBD1 or TRBD2 (6 bases each). V dropped 5 bases and J dropped 5 bases, with 20 bases sitting between them. The germline gives CDR1 SGHNT, CDR2 YENEEA. This CDR3 is 16 amino acids long. The chain's CDR3 is CASSPYRVGGGDTQYF. DNA for the CDR3: TGTGCCAGCAGCCCGTACAGGGTAGGGGGAGGAGATACGCAGTATTTT.

By share, this clone ranks as medium-sized. CDR3 amino acids: CASSLQGGRFWNEQFF. CDR3 sequence (DNA): TGTGCCAGCAGTTTACAGGGCGGGAGGTTTTGGAATGAGCAGTTCTTC. The genes are TRBV28 and TRBJ2-1; 8 nucleotides match TRBD2. Germline CDR1 is MDHEN and CDR2 is SYDVKM. V lost 2 bases and J lost 7; bases outside the gene matches: 10. The CDR3 length is 16 residues.

This clone was picked up a small number of times. This chain links TRBV19 with TRBJ2-1, with D perhaps matching TRBD1 or TRBD2 (5 bases each). The CDR3 is 15 amino acids. Trimming stripped 3 bases from V and 3 bases from J, with 12 bases between. Germline loops: CDR1 LNHDA, CDR2 SQIVND (reference sequence). The CDR3 DNA is TGTGCCAGTAGTATTCCCAGGGCGGGCTACAATGAGCAGTTCTTC. It translates to CASSIPRAGYNEQFF.

The chain has TRBV19 and TRBJ2-7, with D possibly TRBD2 on 5 matching bases. Trimming removed 5 bases from V and 2 bases from J, with 10 bases in between. The CDR3 is made up of 13 amino acids. Germline V gene lookup returns CDR1 LNHDA and CDR2 SQIVND (reference sequence). The CDR3 loop reads CASSGLAPYEQYF. The CDR3 nucleotides read TGTGCCAGTAGTGGGCTAGCCCCCTACGAGCAGTACTTC.

By sample share, this clone is medium-sized. J is TRBJ2-7 and V is TRBV4-1, with D tentatively TRBD1 or TRBD2 (5 bases each). CDR3 size: 17 residues. The germline gives CDR1 MGHRA, CDR2 YSYEKL. V gave up 4 bases and J gave up 4 bases, with 23 bases separating them. Here the CDR3 DNA reads TGCGCCAGCAGCCCGGACTTAGAGGGGATCCGTCCTTACGAGCAGTACTTC. Translated: CASSPDLEGIRPYEQYF.

The chain carries TRBV5-1 and TRBJ2-1, with 8 bases lining up with TRBD2. V lost 0 bases to trimming and J lost 0 bases; unmatched junction nucleotides: 5. Per the germline V gene, CDR1 is SGHRS and CDR2 is YFSETQ. The CDR3 loop spans 17 amino acids. The CDR3 is CASSLGFSGSSYNEQFF. As DNA, the CDR3 is TGCGCCAGCAGCTTGGGATTCAGCGGGAGCTCCTACAATGAGCAGTTCTTC.